The clone carrying this TCR beta chain was seen repeatedly, ten times or more. This sample was included in a study of T-cell reconstitution after alpha-beta-depleted transplantation in children. Construction of the TCRbeta library involved unique molecular identifiers. MiXCR was run by TCRdb on the PCR reads, yielding one entry per CDR3 protein. Of around 100,000 distinct CDR3 sequences listed, under 7% were seen once; the top ten hold roughly 6.1%. Trimming took off 3 bases at V and 4 bases at J, with 19 bases between the two ends. From germline, CDR1 is SGHRS and CDR2 YFSETQ. The CDR3 consists of 16 residues.

This chain connects TRBV5-1 to TRBJ2-5, with a possible D match to TRBD1 (7 bases). This TCR was sampled from a female patient between 2 and 15 years old who had a stem cell transplant for Fanconi anemia, so the T cells may come from the graft donor. The sample consisted of PBMCs, mostly from graft donor cells, taken 60 days after TCRalphabeta/CD19-depleted stem cell transplant. The DNA for the CDR3 is TGCGCCAGCAGCTCACTACTAAACAGGGGAGGAGAGACCCAGTACTTC. Translating it yields CASSSLLNRGGETQYF.